This T cell receptor (beta chain) was documented in a study of Ad26.COV2.S vaccination and SARS-CoV-2 variants. Findings and limits, study-wide: Non-spike TCR breadth showed similarity between vaccine and placebo recipients. The placebo group had lower spike-specific TCR breadth than the vaccine recipients did.

Here immunoSEQ multiplex PCR was the method, and the copy in TCRdb shows in-frame clones only, minus some. Of almost 400,000 clones in the sample, about nine tenths were seen once. As for this clone: Its antigen is not known.

Specified treatment: about 20 received Ad26.COV2.S at low or high dose, single or two shots; about 5 received placebo; per-sample allocation not given. Vaccine and placebo recipients were sampled on day 63 after the first injection. The CDR3 extends over 14 amino acids. V was trimmed by 1 base and J by 6 bases, leaving 12 bases between them. Looked up from germline, CDR1 is SGHTA and CDR2 is FQGTGA. The chain uses TRBV7-3 and TRBJ1-1; D uncertain. The sequence was obtained from a person between 18 and 65 years old who received the Ad26.COV2.S COVID-19 vaccine or a placebo. The sample was peripheral blood, taken in a trial of Ad26.COV2.S vaccine versus placebo. CDR3 sequence reads: CASSLRVSGSEAFF. The CDR3 nucleotides are TGTGCCAGCAGCTTAAGAGTTTCCGGGTCTGAAGCTTTCTTT.